The 9 T cell receptor beta chains given below trace back to one sample, sequenced in a study of OX40 agonist ivuxolimab in advanced cancers. The data were produced by immunoSEQ multiplex PCR, yet TCRdb's version contains in-frame clones alone and is incomplete. The sample has tens of thousands of clones, roughly 87% seen once. The sample was CD4+ or CD8+ T cells sorted from blood, taken in a trial of the OX40 agonist ivuxolimab. All receptors derive from an adult with an advanced solid tumor such as melanoma, head and neck, liver or kidney cancer.

The gene calls are TRBV30 and TRBJ1-1; unclear D gene. Deletions cut 3 bases from V and 11 bases from J, with 16 bases between. The V gene's germline CDR1 is GTSNPN and CDR2 SVGIG (reference sequence). There are 12 residues in the CDR3. CDR3 sequence: CAWSLDLMGAFF. As DNA, the CDR3 is TGTGCCTGGAGCCTCGACCTGATGGGGGCTTTCTTT.

V and J are TRBV5-1 and TRBJ1-4; a weak D match, TRBD1 (5 bases). With 3 bases removed from V and 3 bases from J, the gap between germline ends came to 15 bases. Germline V CDR1 and CDR2: SGHRS, YFSETQ. The CDR3 is made up of 16 amino acids. The CDR3 coding sequence is TGCGCCAGCAGCTCGGGTTTGCAGGGAGCTAATGAAAAACTGTTTTTT. As protein: CASSSGLQGANEKLFF.

V usage is TRBV5-4 and J usage is TRBJ1-1; no firm D call. Trimming stripped 2 bases from V and 5 bases from J, with 7 bases between. This CDR3 spans 12 amino acids. CDR1 and CDR2 from the germline V gene are SGHNT and YYREEE (reference sequence). CDR3 sequence reads: CASSFLQTEAFF. CDR3 sequence (DNA): TGTGCCAGCAGCTTCCTACAGACTGAAGCTTTCTTT. Variable domain in full (rest from reference TRBV5-4 and TRBJ1-1): ETGVTQSPTHLIKTRGQQVTLRCSSQSGHNTVSWYQQALGQGPQFIFQYYREEENGRGNFPPRFSGLQFPNYSSELNVNALELDDSALYLCASSFLQTEAFFGQGTRLTVV.

The J gene is TRBJ2-7, the V gene TRBV5-1; the D is unclear. The length of the CDR3 is 12 residues. V was pared by 5 bases and J by 6 bases, with 12 bases between. The germline V gene has CDR1 SGHRS and CDR2 YFSETQ. CDR3 nucleotides: TGCGCCAGCAGTTCCCATCGGTCCGAGCAGTACTTC. Its protein is CASSSHRSEQYF.

The V and J genes are TRBV18 and TRBJ2-3; D not certain. Trimming took 6 bases from V and 2 from J, leaving 9 bases between them. This CDR3 has 13 amino acids. Per the germline V gene, CDR1 is KGHSH and CDR2 is LQKENI. In DNA, the CDR3 is TGTGCCAGCTCTGTGGCAGACACAGATACGCAGTATTTT. Its protein product is CASSVADTDTQYF. Full variable domain (outside the CDR3, taken from reference TRBV18 and TRBJ2-3): NAGVMQNPRHLVRRRGQEARLRCSPMKGHSHVYWYRQLPEEGLKFMVYLQKENIIDESGMPKERFSAEFPKEGPSILRIQQVVRGDSAAYFCASSVADTDTQYFGPGTRLTVL.

The chain is built from TRBV18 and TRBJ2-1; 7 bases agree with TRBD2. J lost 4 bases, V lost 0 bases, and 6 bases had no gene match. Germline V gene lookup returns CDR1 KGHSH and CDR2 LQKENI. CDR3 length: 16 amino acids. CDR3 loop: CASSPPRGRTYNEQFF. The CDR3 DNA reads TGTGCCAGCTCACCACCCCGCGGGAGAACTTACAATGAGCAGTTCTTC.

This sequence joins TRBV18 and TRBJ2-2; maybe TRBD2 (5 bases). Between the trimmed V and J ends, which lost 3 bases and 0 bases, there was a span of 11 bases. The CDR3 sequence is 16 residues long. CDR1 is KGHSH and CDR2 is LQKENI in the germline V gene. The DNA of the CDR3 is TGTGCCAGCTCACCGTCCAGCGGCTCGAACACCGGGGAGCTGTTTTTT. Its translation: CASSPSSGSNTGELFF.

This clone was detected only a few times. The chain employs TRBV27 and TRBJ2-7, with 7 bases that match TRBD1. V was pared by 3 bases and J by 3 bases, with 5 bases of the junction left unmatched. The CDR3 runs to 14 residues. Germline assignment: CDR1 MNHEY and CDR2 SMNVEV (reference sequence). CDR3 nucleotide sequence: TGTGCCAGCAGTTTCAACAGGGGCAACTACGAGCAGTACTTC. As protein: CASSFNRGNYEQYF.

The chain's CDR3 is CATSGRLADTEAFF. CDR3 sequence (DNA): TGTGCCACCAGCGGGCGGCTGGCCGACACTGAAGCTTTCTTT. This sequence joins TRBV15 and TRBJ1-1; no firm D call. This CDR3 contains 14 residues. V was shortened by 5 bases and J by 3 bases, with 13 bases between the two germline ends. Per germline, CDR1 LNHNV and CDR2 YYDKDF (reference sequence). Filled out from reference TRBV15 and TRBJ1-1, the complete variable domain reads DAMVIQNPRYQVTQFGKPVTLSCSQTLNHNVMYWYQQKSSQAPKLLFHYYDKDFNNEADTPDNFQSRRPNTSFCFLDIRSPGLGDTAMYLCATSGRLADTEAFFGQGTRLTVV.